This TCR beta chain was obtained from a study of monozygotic twins with inflammatory bowel disease. TCRdb re-called the 5' RACE reads, yielding one record per CDR3 amino acid sequence without DNA. In all, the sample yields more than 350,000 distinct CDR3 sequences. Whole-blood total RNA was extracted without T cell sorting. From germline, CDR1 is SGHTA and CDR2 FQGNSA. The CDR3 contains 16 residues. The J gene is TRBJ2-1, the V gene TRBV7-2; checking the TCRdb D call of TRBD1 is not possible without DNA. Sequenced sample: blood. The receptor's source is a human donor with ulcerative colitis or Crohn's disease, or a healthy co-twin of an affected twin (not recorded which). The CDR3 loop is CASSLGRTRGSGEQFF.